The sequence of this T cell receptor beta chain was determined in a study of identical twins. V was shortened by 2 bases and J by 5 bases, with 21 bases between the two germline ends. The CDR3 spans 17 residues. Germline V lookup: CDR1 LGHNA, CDR2 YSLEER. This clonotype appeared a few times. Each cDNA held unique molecular identifiers, and template switching gave it a universal primer site. TCRdb reprocessed the 5' RACE reads with MiXCR, giving one entry per CDR3 protein. Among some 730,000 distinct CDR3 sequences listed, approximately 18% were seen once. The same specimen was also included in a second study, on T cells expressing NK-cell markers. As that study records: HCMV specificity of the expanded NKG2C+ T cell clones stayed unclear.

This receptor was obtained from a woman under 30 in good health. The chain employs TRBV4-3 and TRBJ2-5; a possible D gene is TRBD2 (5 bases). Sequenced input: PBMCs. CDR3 amino acids: CASSQSPWGGSEETQYF. As DNA, the CDR3 is TGCGCCAGCAGCCAATCCCCGTGGGGTGGGAGTGAGGAGACCCAGTACTTC.